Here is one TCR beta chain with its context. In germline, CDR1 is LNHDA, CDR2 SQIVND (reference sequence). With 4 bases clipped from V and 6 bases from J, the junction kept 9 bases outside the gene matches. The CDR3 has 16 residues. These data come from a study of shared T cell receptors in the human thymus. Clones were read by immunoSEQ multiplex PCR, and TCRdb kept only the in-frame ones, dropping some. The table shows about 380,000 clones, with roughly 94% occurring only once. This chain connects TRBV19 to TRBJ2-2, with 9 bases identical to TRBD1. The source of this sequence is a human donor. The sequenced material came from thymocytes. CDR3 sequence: CASSTISRDRAGELFF. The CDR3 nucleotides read TGTGCCAGTAGTACCATCTCCCGGGACAGGGCCGGGGAGCTGTTTTTT.